This T cell receptor (beta chain) stems from a study of blood T cell repertoires in COVID-19. The assay was immunoSEQ multiplex PCR, and TCRdb's table has in-frame clones only and misses some. The repertoire holds under 350,000 clones, with roughly 86% as singletons. The CDR3 loop spans 12 amino acids. Germline CDR1 MGHRA, CDR2 YSYEKL. The V end lost 4 bases, the J end lost 6 bases, and 9 bases lay between the germline ends. Only a few counts were recorded for this clone. This chain links TRBV4-1 with TRBJ1-2; D perhaps matches TRBD1 (6 bases). The TCR comes from a young woman who had recovered from COVID-19. Input material: PBMCs or T cells enriched from blood (not recorded which). The CDR3 spells CASSRGGDGYTF. CDR3 DNA sequence: TGCGCCAGCAGCCGTGGGGGCGATGGCTACACCTTC.